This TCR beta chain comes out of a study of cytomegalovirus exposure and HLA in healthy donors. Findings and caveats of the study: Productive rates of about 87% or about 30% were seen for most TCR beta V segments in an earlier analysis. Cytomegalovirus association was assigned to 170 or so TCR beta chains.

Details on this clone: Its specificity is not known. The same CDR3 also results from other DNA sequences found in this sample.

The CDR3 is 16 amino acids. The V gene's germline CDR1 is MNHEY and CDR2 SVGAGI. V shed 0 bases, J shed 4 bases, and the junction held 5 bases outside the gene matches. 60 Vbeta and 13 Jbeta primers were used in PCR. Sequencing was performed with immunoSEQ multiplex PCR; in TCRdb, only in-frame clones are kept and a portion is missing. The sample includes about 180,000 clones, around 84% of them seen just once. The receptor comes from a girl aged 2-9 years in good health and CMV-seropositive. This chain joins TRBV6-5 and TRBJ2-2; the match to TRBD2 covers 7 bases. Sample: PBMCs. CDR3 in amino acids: CASSYSSSGGTGELFF. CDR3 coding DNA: TGTGCCAGCAGTTACTCTTCTAGCGGAGGCACCGGGGAGCTGTTTTTT.